The next 5 T cell receptor beta chains were all read from a single sample in a study of T cells in localized non-small cell lung cancer. Libraries were prepared by immunoSEQ multiplex PCR; TCRdb keeps only in-frame clonotypes and omits some of them. The table lists roughly 38,000 clones, roughly 86% of them singletons. The specimen was peripheral blood, collected before any cancer treatment. The receptors were gathered from a woman aged 18-55 years with stage III lung adenocarcinoma.

To note about this clone: Its ends do not fully match the called genes, so a read error is possible. The chain uses TRBV2 and TRBJ2-1, with D perhaps being TRBD1 or TRBD2 (6 bases each). This CDR3 is built from 14 residues. Germline loops: CDR1 SNHLY, CDR2 FYNNEI. CDR3 loop: CASREGGHIDEQFF. In DNA form, the CDR3 reads TGTGCCAGCCGTGAAGGGGGGCATATTGATGAGCAGTTCTTC.

V is TRBV7-3 and J is TRBJ2-1; D unclear. Germline V gene lookup returns CDR1 SGHTA and CDR2 FQGTGA. The CDR3 has 13 residues. The V end was cut by 5 bases, the J end by 5 bases, with 10 bases between. CDR3 loop: CASSLGPNNEQFF. CDR3 nucleotide sequence: TGTGCCAGCAGCCTAGGACCAAACAATGAGCAGTTCTTC.

V is TRBV5-5 and J is TRBJ1-4; D unclear. V dropped 0 bases and J dropped 0 bases, with 9 bases sitting between them. This CDR3 region has 16 residues. Germline V lookup: CDR1 SGHKS, CDR2 YYEKEE (reference sequence). The CDR3 coding sequence is TGTGCCAGCAGCTTGGGGGCCTTCGCAACTAATGAAAAACTGTTTTTT. Encoded protein: CASSLGAFATNEKLFF. Combining the CDR3 with reference TRBV5-5 and TRBJ1-4 gives the whole variable domain DAGVTQSPTHLIKTRGQQVTLRCSPISGHKSVSWYQQVLGQGPQFIFQYYEKEERGRGNFPDRFSARQFPNYSSELNVNALLLGDSALYLCASSLGAFATNEKLFFGSGTQLSVL.

This clone was counted only a few times. The chain employs TRBV6-1 and TRBJ1-5, with TRBD1 matching over 9 bases. Germline trimming cut 1 base from V and 3 bases from J; bases unmatched to any gene: 4. The CDR3 has 16 amino acids. Germline values: CDR1 MNHNS, CDR2 SASEGT. CDR3 residues: CASSEGWDRANQPQHF. In DNA form, the CDR3 reads TGTGCCAGCAGTGAAGGGTGGGACAGGGCCAATCAGCCCCAGCATTTT.

This clone was seen only once. V gene TRBV2 combines with J gene TRBJ2-3; D unresolved. The germline gives CDR1 SNHLY, CDR2 FYNNEI. The CDR3 spans 13 residues. V shed 8 bases and J shed 2 bases, with 11 bases lying between them. The CDR3 protein is CASSREATDTQYF. DNA of the CDR3: TGTGCCAGCTCTAGGGAAGCCACAGATACGCAGTATTTT.